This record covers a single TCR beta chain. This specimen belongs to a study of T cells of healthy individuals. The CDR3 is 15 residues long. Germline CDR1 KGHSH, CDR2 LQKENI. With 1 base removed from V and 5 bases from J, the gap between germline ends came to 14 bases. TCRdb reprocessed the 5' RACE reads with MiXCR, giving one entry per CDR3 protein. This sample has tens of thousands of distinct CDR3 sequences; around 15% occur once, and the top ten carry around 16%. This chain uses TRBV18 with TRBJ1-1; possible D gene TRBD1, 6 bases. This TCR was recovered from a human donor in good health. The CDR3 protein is CASSPRVTGETEAFF. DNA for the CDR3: TGTGCCAGCTCACCACGGGTGACAGGAGAAACTGAAGCTTTCTTT.